This T cell receptor beta chain emerged from a study of T cells in Graves' hyperthyroidism and ophthalmopathy (dated by TCRdb to about 2019). Regarding the complete study: Peripheral blood was sampled at the time of initial diagnosis, prior to any treatment. To identify TCR V-J signatures that set the groups apart, the researchers used a discovery cohort of more than 95 patients, made up of fewer than 50 with Graves' ophthalmopathy and about 55 with stable Graves' hyperthyroidism. Prospective prediction of ophthalmopathy was tested in an independent validation cohort of fewer than 20 hyperthyroidism patients and 15 to 17 patients who later progressed to ophthalmopathy. The roughly 100 discovery patients were randomly divided into training and test sets at a 7:3 ratio. In addition, the study compared T-cell repertoires in thyroid tissue and in blood from a handful of Graves' hyperthyroidism patients. After sampling, hyperthyroidism patients received methimazole starting at 30 mg daily, and ophthalmopathy patients received high-dose intravenous methylprednisolone. According to the paper, TCR Vbeta CDR3 sequencing was carried out on 120 to 150 peripheral blood samples, which came from 40 to 45 ophthalmopathy, 75 or so hyperthyroidism and 17 progressor patients. The paper's findings and limits, for the study overall: Sample size was not statistically predetermined, and investigators were not blinded to group allocation. A 13 V-J signature model separated ophthalmopathy from stable hyperthyroidism, with 87.88% sensitivity and roughly 81% specificity in cross-validation and 80%/75% in testing. In validation, the model predicted progression to ophthalmopathy with approximately 70% sensitivity and around 72% specificity, a median of 6.5 months before onset. Blood samples also contained most of the expanded thyroid clonotypes (frequency above 0.001), which suggests that blood repertoires may reflect thyroid immune responses.

A patient counted as having stable Graves' hyperthyroidism if no progression to ophthalmopathy occurred over 18 months of follow-up. Hyperthyroidism patients were newly diagnosed, with disease duration under 2 months, and aged 18 to 65 years. Any patient with an uncontrolled infection, another autoimmune disease, pregnancy or lactation was excluded. Diagnoses were based on clinical symptoms, serum thyroxine and TRAb, thyroid ultrasound and orbital computed tomography. PBMCs were isolated from 8 to 10 ml of fresh peripheral blood by Ficoll-Paque density gradient centrifugation. Trizol reagent was used to extract total RNA, and RNA quality was then checked on an Agilent 2100 Bioanalyzer. CDR1 is given as MGHDK and CDR2 as SYGVNS, both from the germline V gene. V and J are truncated by 3 bases and 0 bases respectively, leaving an intervening sequence of 12 bases. The CDR3 measures 17 amino acids from cysteine to phenylalanine. The sequence is cut down to CDR3 DNA, 51 bases in frame from base 1.

Amplification of TCR beta CDR3 regions was carried out from RNA transcripts. The TCR CDR3 was subjected to a first round of RT-PCR using the HTBI primer set and the Qiagen OneStep RT-PCR kit. The libraries were constructed in a second round of multiplex PCR and then size-selected and purified. Sequencing of the libraries was done on an Illumina HiSeq2000 using paired-end 100 bp reads. The original methods were these. Raw data were processed with SOAPnuke, discarding reads with adapters, uncalled bases, mean Phred below 15, or no exact constant-primer or identifier match. High-quality paired reads were merged using COPE v1.2.5, and each unique nucleotide sequence was defined as a clonotype. Clonotypes were aligned to IMGT TRBV, TRBD and TRBJ reference segments using MiTCR v1.1. The analysis included only V-J combinations with a frequency above 0.0001, which together covered roughly 99% of the repertoires. The TCS score was defined as F50 (clonal expansion) divided by E x V (chaos), with BLOSUM62-based TCRdist calculated between CDR3 peptides within each V-J. Welch's t-statistics and random forest reduced around 510 V-J features to 13, which were used in a naive Bayes classifier (R e1071). Clones were called with MiXCR by TCRdb after fastp trimmed the public reads at Q25, and only in-frame beta chains were retained. A single entry per CDR3 protein holds the most common genes and DNA from its merged rows. TCRdb, rather than the study authors, made the V and J calls. For this sample the table gives 300,000 to 400,000 distinct CDR3 sequences, of which 11% to 15% were detected only once. The ten largest make up 20% to 25% of the sample.

Concerning this clonotype: Its antigen has not been determined. Base qualities were left out, and no much larger clone turns up one base away.

The V and J genes are TRBV25-1 and TRBJ2-6; the D gene cannot be named for sure. The sequenced sample consisted of blood. The origin of this receptor is a woman younger than 45 with Graves' hyperthyroidism. The DNA reads as follows: TGTGCCAGCAGTGATTCGAGGAACCCCTCTGGGGCCAACGTCCTGACTTTC. Its protein is CASSDSRNPSGANVLTF. With the rest looked up from the reference TRBV25-1 and TRBJ2-6 genes rather than sequenced, the full variable domain is EADIYQTPRYLVIGTGKKITLECSQTMGHDKMYWYQQDPGMELHLIHYSYGVNSTEKGDLSSESTVSRIRTEHFPLTLESARPSHTSQYLCASSDSRNPSGANVLTFGAGSRLTVL.